What follows is one TCR beta chain and its context. Its target is unknown. cDNA prepared by RNA extraction and subsequent reverse transcription served as the template for sequencing. The method was immunoSEQ multiplex PCR; TCRdb's version includes in-frame clones alone and lacks a portion of them. This table has about 180,000 clones, roughly 59% appearing once. These data belong to a study of CD8+ T cells in alopecia areata. General study findings and limits: There were also resident alphabeta T cells of normal skin sequenced in scalp samples.

The CDR3 has 13 residues. CDR1 LGHNA and CDR2 YSLEER come from the germline V gene. With 4 bases removed from V and 4 bases from J, the gap between germline ends came to 10 bases. The TCR originated in a human donor with alopecia areata. This sequence joins TRBV4-3 and TRBJ1-2; D remains unclear. Sequenced material: CD4+ T cells sorted from blood, taken at week 0. CDR3 DNA: TGCGCCAGCAGCCCTTCCGATGCCTATGGCTACACCTTC. This codes for CASSPSDAYGYTF.